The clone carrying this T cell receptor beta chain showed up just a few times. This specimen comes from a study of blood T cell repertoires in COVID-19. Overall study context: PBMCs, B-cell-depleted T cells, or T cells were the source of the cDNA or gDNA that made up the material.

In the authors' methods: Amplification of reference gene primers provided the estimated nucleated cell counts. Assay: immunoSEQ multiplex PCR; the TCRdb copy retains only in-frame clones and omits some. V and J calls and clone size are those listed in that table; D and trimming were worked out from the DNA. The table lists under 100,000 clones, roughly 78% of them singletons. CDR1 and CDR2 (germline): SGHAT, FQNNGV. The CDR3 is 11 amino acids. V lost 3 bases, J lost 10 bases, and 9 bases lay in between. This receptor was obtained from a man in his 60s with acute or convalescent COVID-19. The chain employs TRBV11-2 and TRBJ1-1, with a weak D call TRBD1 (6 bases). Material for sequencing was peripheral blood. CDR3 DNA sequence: TGTGCCAGCAGCTTGGGACAAATAGCTTTCTTT. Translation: CASSLGQIAFF.